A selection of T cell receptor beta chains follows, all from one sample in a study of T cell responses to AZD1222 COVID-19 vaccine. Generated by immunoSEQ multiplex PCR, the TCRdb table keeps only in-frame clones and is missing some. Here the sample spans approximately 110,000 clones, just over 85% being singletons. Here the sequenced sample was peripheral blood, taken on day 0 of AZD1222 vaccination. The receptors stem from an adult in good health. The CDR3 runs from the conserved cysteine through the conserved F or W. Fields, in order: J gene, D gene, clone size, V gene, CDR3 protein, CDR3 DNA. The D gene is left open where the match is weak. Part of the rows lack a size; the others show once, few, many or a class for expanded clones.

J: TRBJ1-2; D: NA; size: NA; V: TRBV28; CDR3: CASSFSPDAYGYTF; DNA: TGTGCCAGCAGTTTTTCCCCAGACGCCTATGGCTACACCTTC
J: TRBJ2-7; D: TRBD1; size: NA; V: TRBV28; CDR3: CASSLVDREGEQYF; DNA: TGTGCCAGCAGTTTGGTGGACAGGGAAGGGGAGCAGTACTTC
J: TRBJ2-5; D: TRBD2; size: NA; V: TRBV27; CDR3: CASRAGLAVLRGAQYF; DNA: TGTGCCAGCCGCGCCGGACTAGCGGTCCTCCGGGGGGCCCAGTACTTC
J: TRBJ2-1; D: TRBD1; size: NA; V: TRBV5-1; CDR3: CASSFRDRANNEQFF; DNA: TGCGCCAGCAGCTTTCGGGACAGGGCCAACAATGAGCAGTTCTTC
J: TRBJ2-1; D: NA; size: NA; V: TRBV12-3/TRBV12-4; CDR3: CATDRSGYNEQFF; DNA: TGTGCCACCGACAGGTCTGGCTACAATGAGCAGTTCTTC
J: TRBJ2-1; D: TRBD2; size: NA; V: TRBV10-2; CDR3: CASSGRLTSGQNEQFF; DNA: TGCGCCAGCAGTGGGAGACTGACTAGCGGCCAAAATGAGCAGTTCTTC
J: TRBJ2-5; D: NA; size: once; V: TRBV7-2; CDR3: CASSLQGETQYF; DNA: TGTGCCAGCAGCTTACAGGGAGAGACCCAGTACTTC
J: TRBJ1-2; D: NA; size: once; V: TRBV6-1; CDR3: CASSETATLGYGYTF; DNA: TGTGCCAGCAGTGAGACAGCAACTTTGGGGTATGGCTACACCTTC
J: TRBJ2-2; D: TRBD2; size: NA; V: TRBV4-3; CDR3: CASSFSGASAGELFF; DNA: TGCGCCAGCAGCTTTAGCGGGGCCAGTGCCGGGGAGCTGTTTTTT
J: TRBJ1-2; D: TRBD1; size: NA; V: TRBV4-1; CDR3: CASSPGQGNDYGYTF; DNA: TGCGCCAGCAGCCCTGGACAGGGCAACGACTATGGCTACACCTTC
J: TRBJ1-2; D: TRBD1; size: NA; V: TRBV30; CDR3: CATRQGTNYGYTF; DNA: TGTGCCACAAGACAGGGGACTAACTATGGCTACACCTTC
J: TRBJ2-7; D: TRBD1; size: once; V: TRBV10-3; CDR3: CAIGSPGTGTYEQYF; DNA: TGTGCCATCGGAAGTCCCGGGACAGGGACCTACGAGCAGTACTTC
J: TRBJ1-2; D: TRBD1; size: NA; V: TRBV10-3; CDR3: CAISASTGLLHGYTF; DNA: TGTGCCATCAGTGCTTCGACAGGGCTGCTCCATGGCTACACCTTC
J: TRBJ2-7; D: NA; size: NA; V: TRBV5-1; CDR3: CASSFSLPYEQYF; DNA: TGCGCCAGCAGCTTTTCATTACCCTACGAGCAGTACTTC
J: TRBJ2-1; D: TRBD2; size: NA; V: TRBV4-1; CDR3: CASSQDLRLAGVNEQFF; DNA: TGCGCCAGCAGCCAAGATCTTAGACTAGCGGGAGTCAATGAGCAGTTCTTC
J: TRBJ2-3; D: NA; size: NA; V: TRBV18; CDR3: CASSSQVYTDTQYF; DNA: TGTGCCAGCTCCAGCCAAGTTTATACAGATACGCAGTATTTT
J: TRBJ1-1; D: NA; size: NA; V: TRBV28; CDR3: CASDPGDEYTEAFF; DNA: TGTGCCAGCGACCCCGGGGACGAATATACTGAAGCTTTCTTT
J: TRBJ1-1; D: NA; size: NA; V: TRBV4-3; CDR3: CASSQEVLRSTEAFF; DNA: TGCGCCAGCAGCCAAGAAGTTCTTAGGAGCACTGAAGCTTTCTTT
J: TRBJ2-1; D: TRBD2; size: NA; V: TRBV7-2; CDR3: CASSPRLAGAGDEQFF; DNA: TGTGCCAGCAGCCCCCGACTAGCGGGGGCGGGCGATGAGCAGTTCTTC
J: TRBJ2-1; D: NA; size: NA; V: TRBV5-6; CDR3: CASSWTGEQFF; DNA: TGTGCCAGCAGCTGGACGGGTGAGCAGTTCTTC
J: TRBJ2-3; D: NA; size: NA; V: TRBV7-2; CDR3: CASSQPEGGDTQYF; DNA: TGTGCCAGCAGCCAGCCAGAAGGGGGAGATACGCAGTATTTT
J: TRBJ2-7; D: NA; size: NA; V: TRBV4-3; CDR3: CASSQGGRQVEYF; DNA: TGCGCCAGCAGCCAAGGGGGGAGACAGGTGGAGTACTTC
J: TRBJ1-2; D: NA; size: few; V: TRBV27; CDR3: CASSFTYNYGYTF; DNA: TGTGCCAGCAGTTTTACGTATAACTATGGCTACACCTTC
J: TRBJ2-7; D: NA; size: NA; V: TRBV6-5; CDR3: CASSSSGLSSYEQYF; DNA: NA
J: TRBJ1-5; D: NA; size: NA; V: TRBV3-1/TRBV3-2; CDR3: CASSQDFRGAAGQPQHF; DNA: TGTGCCAGCAGCCAAGATTTTAGGGGCGCCGCGGGTCAGCCCCAGCATTTT
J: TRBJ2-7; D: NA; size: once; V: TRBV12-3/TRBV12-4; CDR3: CASSLGSQFGQYF; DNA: TGTGCCAGCAGTTTAGGTTCCCAGTTCGGGCAGTACTTC
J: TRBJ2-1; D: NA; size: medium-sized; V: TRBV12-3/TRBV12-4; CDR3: CASSWTGNEQFF; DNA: TGTGCCAGCAGTTGGACGGGGAATGAGCAGTTCTTC
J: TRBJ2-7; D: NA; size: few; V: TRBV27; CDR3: CASSLGLVYEQYF; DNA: TGTGCCAGCAGTTTAGGGCTAGTCTACGAGCAGTACTTC
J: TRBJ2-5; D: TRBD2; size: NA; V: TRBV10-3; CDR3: CATRRIAGGQETQYF; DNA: TGTGCCACCCGACGAATAGCGGGAGGACAAGAGACCCAGTACTTC
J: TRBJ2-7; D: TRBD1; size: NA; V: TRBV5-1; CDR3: CASSLSRGPVYEQYF; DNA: TGCGCCAGCAGCTTGTCCAGGGGGCCTGTTTACGAGCAGTACTTC
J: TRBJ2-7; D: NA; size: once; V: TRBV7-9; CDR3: CASSSVYEQYF; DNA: TGTGCCAGCAGCTCAGTTTACGAGCAGTACTTC
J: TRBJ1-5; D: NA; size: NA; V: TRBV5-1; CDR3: CASSPGVGSNQPQHF; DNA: TGCGCCAGCAGCCCCGGGGTCGGTAGCAATCAGCCCCAGCATTTT
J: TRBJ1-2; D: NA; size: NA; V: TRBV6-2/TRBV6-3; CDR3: CASSYQVSGYTF; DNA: TGTGCCAGCAGTTACCAAGTTAGTGGCTACACCTTC
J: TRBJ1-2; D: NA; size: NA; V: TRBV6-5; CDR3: CASNLQGNYGYTF; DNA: TGTGCCAGCAATTTACAGGGAAACTATGGCTACACCTTC
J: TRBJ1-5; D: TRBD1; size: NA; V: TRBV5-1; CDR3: CASSLVSTGPQGQPQHF; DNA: TGCGCCAGCAGCTTGGTATCGACAGGGCCCCAGGGTCAGCCCCAGCATTTT
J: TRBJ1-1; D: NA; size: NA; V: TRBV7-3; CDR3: CASSSLQRAEAFF; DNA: TGTGCCAGCAGCTCCCTACAGCGTGCTGAAGCTTTCTTT
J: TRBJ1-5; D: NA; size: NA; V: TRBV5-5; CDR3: CASSLLEGTNQPQHF; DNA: TGTGCCAGCAGCTTGCTGGAAGGGACCAATCAGCCCCAGCATTTT
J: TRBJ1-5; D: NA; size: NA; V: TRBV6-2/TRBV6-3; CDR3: CASSYTYSNQPQHF; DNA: TGTGCCAGCAGTTATACTTATAGCAATCAGCCCCAGCATTTT
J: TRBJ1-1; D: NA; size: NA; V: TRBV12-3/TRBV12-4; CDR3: CASSSGLNTEAFF; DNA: TGTGCCAGCAGTTCGGGGCTGAACACTGAAGCTTTCTTT
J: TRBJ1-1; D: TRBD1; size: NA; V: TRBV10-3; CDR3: CAIRAPGQGAFF; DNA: TGTGCCATCAGGGCCCCGGGACAGGGGGCTTTCTTT
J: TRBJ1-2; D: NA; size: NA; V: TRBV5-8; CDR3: CASTLSTAYGYTF; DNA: TGTGCCAGCACCCTGAGTACAGCCTATGGCTACACCTTC
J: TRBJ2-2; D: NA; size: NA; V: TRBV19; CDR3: CASSIDITGELFF; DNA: TGTGCCAGTAGTATTGACATTACCGGGGAGCTGTTTTTT